The T cell receptor beta chain under discussion was sequenced for a study of T cell responses to AZD1222 COVID-19 vaccine. General study points: Donors were mostly white British, more females; clonal diversity possibly underestimated. Nearly half of spike-specific TCRs reportedly go after variant regions that carry no mutations.

V shed 7 bases and J 5 bases; nucleotides not matched to a gene: 5. CDR1 MNHEY and CDR2 SVGAGI come from the germline V gene. This CDR3 contains 13 residues. The data were produced by immunoSEQ multiplex PCR, yet TCRdb's version contains in-frame clones alone and is incomplete. The data show fewer than 150,000 clones, with 88% seen just once and about 5% held by the top ten. To note about this clone: Its antigen is not known.

The TCR originated in an adult in good health. This sequence joins TRBV6-5 and TRBJ1-1; 9 bases align to TRBD1. The sequencing here drew on peripheral blood, taken on day 0 of AZD1222 vaccination. The CDR3: CASNRGQGTEAFF. The CDR3 DNA follows: TGTGCCAGCAACAGGGGGCAAGGAACTGAAGCTTTCTTT.